The rows below give T cell receptor beta chains drawn from one sample of a study of T cell changes during pregnancy in multiple sclerosis. Here immunoSEQ multiplex PCR was the method, and the copy in TCRdb shows in-frame clones only, minus some. The table has around 56,000 clones, more than 85% seen once. This sample comprised CD4+ T cells from peripheral blood mononuclear cells, obtained in the third trimester of pregnancy. Receptor source: a female donor with multiple sclerosis, enrolled in a pregnancy study. Each CDR3 is given with its conserved first and last residue. The D gene is left open where the match is weak. The size of a clone is reported for some rows only, either as once, few or many, or as a class for expanded clones.

J gene | V gene | clone size | D gene | CDR3 DNA | CDR3 protein
TRBJ1-5 | TRBV10-3 | NA | TRBD1 | TGTGCCATCAGTGAGACCGACAGGGGTAGCAATCAGCCCCAGCATTTT | CAISETDRGSNQPQHF
TRBJ1-5 | TRBV6-1 | NA | NA | TGTGCCAGCAGAGCCCTGACAGAGTTCCATCAGCCCCAGCATTTT | CASRALTEFHQPQHF
TRBJ2-3 | TRBV30 | once | NA | TGTGCCTGGAGTGTAACAGTCAGCTTCACAGATACGCAGTATTTT | CAWSVTVSFTDTQYF
TRBJ1-5 | TRBV5-1 | NA | NA | TGCGCCAGCAGCTTGGGTGCAGGTAGCAATCAGCCCCAGCATTTT | CASSLGAGSNQPQHF
TRBJ1-5 | TRBV2 | NA | TRBD1 | TGTGCCAGCAGCCGGGACAGGGAAGGATATCAGCCCCAGCATTTT | CASSRDREGYQPQHF
TRBJ2-7 | TRBV29-1 | NA | TRBD1 | TGCAGCGTTGAAGAAAGTGGGCAGGGGGCAAGGGGGCAGTACTTC | CSVEESGQGARGQYF
TRBJ1-3 | TRBV29-1 | NA | NA | TGCAGCGTTGAGGCAGATCGAAACACCATATATTTT | CSVEADRNTIYF
TRBJ2-7 | TRBV27 | NA | NA | TGTGCCAGCAGTTTCACCTGGACAGACGAGCAGTACTTC | CASSFTWTDEQYF
TRBJ1-5 | TRBV2 | NA | NA | TGTGCCAGCAGTGACAGGGCGTCCGATCAGCCCCAGCATTTT | CASSDRASDQPQHF
TRBJ2-2 | TRBV6-6 | NA | TRBD2 | TGTGCCAGCAGTTTGAGACTAGCGGCTACCCCCGGGGAGCTGTTTTTT | CASSLRLAATPGELFF
TRBJ2-4 | TRBV7-9 | NA | NA | TGTGCCAGCAGCCCCTCCGGACAGTCACTAGCCAAAAACATTCAGTACTTC | CASSPSGQSLAKNIQYF
TRBJ2-7 | TRBV11-2 | NA | TRBD1 | TGTGCCAGCAGCTTGACAGGGGGGTATAGCGAGCAGTACTTC | CASSLTGGYSEQYF
TRBJ2-1 | TRBV5-1 | NA | TRBD2 | TGCGCCAGCAGCTTGGCGAGCGGGAGTAGGAATGAGCAGTTCTTC | CASSLASGSRNEQFF
TRBJ2-7 | TRBV11-2 | once | TRBD2 | TGTGCCAGCAGCACGATGGGGACTAACACCTACGAGCAGTACTTC | CASSTMGTNTYEQYF
TRBJ2-3 | TRBV9 | NA | TRBD2 | TGTGCCAGCAGCAGAACCCTGGGACTAGCGGGGGGTGTGGGCACAGATACGCAGTATTTT | CASSRTLGLAGGVGTDTQYF
TRBJ1-2 | TRBV2 | NA | TRBD1 | TGTGCCAGCAGGTACGACAGGGCCAAAAAGAGGGGCTACACCTTC | CASRYDRAKKRGYTF
TRBJ2-7 | TRBV4-2 | NA | TRBD1 | TGTGCCAGTAAATCCCAACAGGGGGCATACTACGAGCAGTACTTC | CASKSQQGAYYEQYF
TRBJ1-3 | TRBV29-1 | NA | NA | TGCAGCGAGAGGGAACTCTCTGGAAACACCATATATTTT | CSERELSGNTIYF
TRBJ2-5 | TRBV15 | NA | TRBD1 | TGTGCCACCAGCAGACACTCACAGGGGGCCGGGGAGACCCAGTACTTC | CATSRHSQGAGETQYF
TRBJ1-1 | TRBV6-4 | NA | TRBD1 | TGTGCCAGCAGGGCCGGACAGGGTGAAGCTTTCTTT | CASRAGQGEAFF
TRBJ1-5 | TRBV5-1 | NA | NA | TGCGCCAGCAGCTTGTTAGGACAAGATCAGCCCCAGCATTTT | CASSLLGQDQPQHF
TRBJ1-4 | TRBV6-5 | NA | NA | TGTGCCAGCAGTTACTCGGGGGCAAATGAAAAACTGTTTTTT | CASSYSGANEKLFF
TRBJ2-1 | TRBV27 | NA | NA | TGTGCCAGCAGTCTTAGCGTCTTTGTTACGGGTCCCAATGAGCAGTTCTTC | CASSLSVFVTGPNEQFF
TRBJ1-5 | TRBV7-2 | NA | TRBD1 | TGTGCCAGCAGCCGGGACAGGGGGAATCAGCCCCAGCATTTT | CASSRDRGNQPQHF
TRBJ1-3 | TRBV30 | once | TRBD1 | TGTGCCTGGACTCAAGGGGGCCTAGAAAACACCATATATTTT | CAWTQGGLENTIYF
TRBJ2-7 | TRBV7-9 | NA | TRBD1 | TGTGCCAGCAGCCGAAATGATGGGACAGATACCTACGAGCAGTACTTC | CASSRNDGTDTYEQYF
TRBJ2-3 | TRBV5-1 | NA | NA | TGCGCCAGCAGCTTGGCCGACGGGGGCACAGATACGCAGTATTTT | CASSLADGGTDTQYF
TRBJ2-6 | TRBV5-1 | NA | TRBD1 | TGCGCCAGCAGCTCCCAGGGGGACTCTGGGGCCAACGTCCTGACTTTC | CASSSQGDSGANVLTF
TRBJ1-1 | TRBV7-8 | once | NA | TGTGCCAGCAGCTCATTCGGGGGGAACACTGAAGCTTTCTTT | CASSSFGGNTEAFF
TRBJ1-3 | TRBV27 | NA | NA | TGTGCCAGCAGATCAATTAAGGGGTTGAGAGGAAACACCATATATTTT | CASRSIKGLRGNTIYF
TRBJ2-6 | TRBV28 | NA | TRBD1 | TGTGCCAGCAGCCCCGACAGGGGGAGCTCTGGGGCCAACGTCCTGACTTTC | CASSPDRGSSGANVLTF
TRBJ1-6 | TRBV10-3 | NA | NA | TGTGCCATCAGTGAGTCAGGACGGGGGGGGAATAATTCACCCCTCCACTTT | CAISESGRGGNNSPLHF
TRBJ1-4 | TRBV10-3 | NA | NA | TGTGCCATCAGTGACCTCGGGGGGCAGGATGAAAAACTGTTTTTT | CAISDLGGQDEKLFF
TRBJ1-5 | TRBV19 | NA | TRBD1 | TGTGCCAGTAGTAAGACAGGGGCAGGGCAGCCCCAGCATTTT | CASSKTGAGQPQHF
TRBJ1-1 | TRBV19 | NA | TRBD1 | TGTGCCAGTAGTCTCCCGGACAGGGGGATTGAAGCTTTCTTT | CASSLPDRGIEAFF
TRBJ1-5 | TRBV7-9 | NA | NA | TGTGCCAGCAGCCCAGTGGGGGGGTCCCAGCCCCAGCATTTT | CASSPVGGSQPQHF
TRBJ2-5 | TRBV5-1 | NA | TRBD2 | TGCGCCAGCAGGCGACTAGCGGGGGGGGCAGAGACCCAGTACTTC | CASRRLAGGAETQYF
TRBJ1-1 | TRBV27 | NA | TRBD1 | TGTGCCAGCAGTGTATTTAACAGGGGGGAAGCTTTCTTT | CASSVFNRGEAFF
TRBJ1-1 | TRBV7-9 | NA | TRBD1 | TGTGCCAGCTCGTGGGACAGGGAGACTGAAGCTTTCTTT | CASSWDRETEAFF
TRBJ1-5 | TRBV2 | NA | NA | TGTGCCAGCAGTGCGGAAAGCGTCAGTCAGCCCCAGCATTTT | CASSAESVSQPQHF
TRBJ2-7 | TRBV18 | NA | TRBD1 | TGTGCCAGCTCAACAGACAGGGGTTCACTCTACGAGCAGTACTTC | CASSTDRGSLYEQYF
TRBJ1-5 | TRBV4-2 | NA | NA | TGTGCCAGCAGCCAAGATGCTTACGCAGGAGGGGATCAGCCCCAGCATTTT | CASSQDAYAGGDQPQHF
TRBJ2-3 | TRBV7-9 | NA | TRBD2 | TGTGCCAGCAGCTTGTTAGCGGGAGGGAGCACAGATACGCAGTATTTT | CASSLLAGGSTDTQYF
TRBJ1-4 | TRBV27 | NA | NA | TGTGCCAGCAGTTTATCAGGGGAGGGTGAAAAACTGTTTTTT | CASSLSGEGEKLFF
TRBJ1-3 | TRBV5-1 | NA | TRBD1 | TGCGCCAGCAGCTTGGGGGGACAGGGAGGAAACACCATATATTTT | CASSLGGQGGNTIYF
TRBJ1-6 | TRBV7-9 | NA | TRBD1 | TGTGCCAGCAGCTTATCGGGACAGGGTCGATCACCCCTCCACTTT | CASSLSGQGRSPLHF
TRBJ1-6 | TRBV27 | NA | TRBD1 | TGTGCCAGCAGTTCGCCCTTGGCCCAGGGGGATTCACCCCTCCACTTT | CASSSPLAQGDSPLHF
TRBJ2-1 | TRBV30 | NA | TRBD2 | TGTGCCTGGAGTTCTGGGACTAGCGGGAGGGCCGAGTACAATGAGCAGTTCTTC | CAWSSGTSGRAEYNEQFF
TRBJ1-3 | TRBV2 | NA | NA | TGTGCCGGCAGTGAAGTACCCCGGATCGCGGATTTT | CAGSEVPRIADF
TRBJ1-2 | TRBV5-1 | NA | NA | TGCGCCAGCAGCTTGGCCGGAGTAGGGGCGCGAAGATCGTATGGCTACACCTTC | CASSLAGVGARRSYGYTF